The next 30 T cell receptor beta chains were all read from a single sample in a study of technical replicates of blood from a few donors. TCRdb keeps only in-frame clones here, not all; method: immunoSEQ multiplex PCR. Of more than 90,000 clones listed, 90% to 96% are singletons. The sample comprised T cells isolated from PBMCs. These receptors were obtained from a human donor in good health.

This clone showed up just once. The CDR3 loop reads CASSLGGGGPYEQYF. In nucleotides, the CDR3 is TGTGCCAGCAGCTTGGGAGGGGGGGGCCCCTACGAGCAGTACTTC. The rearrangement uses TRBV5-6 and TRBJ2-7, with D possibly matching TRBD2 (7 bases). The CDR3 extends over 15 amino acids. Deletions cut 0 bases from V and 2 bases from J, with 12 bases between. Germline lookup yields CDR1 SGHDT and CDR2 YYEEEE.

The chain employs TRBV6-5 and TRBJ2-7; 8 bases line up with TRBD2. CDR1 MNHEY and CDR2 SVGAGI come from the germline V gene. After removal of 6 bases from V and 2 bases from J, the junction contained 3 bases not matched to a gene. The CDR3 runs 13 residues. CDR3 region: CASRLAGTYEQYF. CDR3 DNA sequence: TGTGCCAGCAGATTAGCGGGGACCTACGAGCAGTACTTC.

The V call is TRBV7-2, the J call TRBJ2-5, with D possibly matching TRBD1 (5 bases). The CDR3 sequence is 14 residues long. V lost 1 base and J lost 5, with 11 bases in between. Germline V gives CDR1 SGHTA, CDR2 FQGNSA. CDR3 region: CASSLGQGKETQYF. The CDR3 DNA reads as TGTGCCAGCAGCTTAGGGCAGGGAAAGGAGACCCAGTACTTC.

The V and J genes are TRBV30 and TRBJ1-5; D is unresolved. Germline-derived CDR1 and CDR2 are GTSNPN and SVGIG (reference sequence). V was trimmed by 0 bases and J by 0 bases, leaving 6 bases between them. This CDR3 has 14 amino acids. CDR3 sequence: CAWSVWPSNQPQHF. As DNA, the CDR3 is TGTGCCTGGAGTGTTTGGCCTAGCAATCAGCCCCAGCATTTT.

The V gene is TRBV7-8, the J gene TRBJ2-7; 8 bases line up with TRBD1. CDR3 length: 16 amino acids. Losses at the gene ends were 4 bases for V and 2 bases for J; bases not matched to a gene: 10. Germline V gives CDR1 SGHVS, CDR2 FQNEAQ. CDR3 protein: CASSSYPQGAAYEQYF. CDR3 nucleotide sequence: TGTGCCAGCAGCTCATATCCTCAGGGGGCTGCCTACGAGCAGTACTTC.

The V call is TRBV9, the J call TRBJ1-1; 9 bases line up with TRBD1. The CDR3 totals 14 residues. V was clipped by 0 bases and J by 8 bases; unmatched bases: 5. Germline values: CDR1 SGDLS, CDR2 YYNGEE. In DNA form, the CDR3 reads TGTGCCAGCAGCGTAGGGAGGGACAGGGTAGAAGCTTTCTTT. Translated, it gives CASSVGRDRVEAFF.

The chain couples TRBV27 to TRBJ2-5, with TRBD1 identical over 7 bases. Losses at the gene ends were 5 bases for V and 0 bases for J; bases not matched to a gene: 12. The CDR3 totals 17 residues. Germline-derived CDR1 and CDR2 are MNHEY and SMNVEV (reference sequence). CDR3 sequence reads: CASSPTKQGKYQETQYF. The DNA for the CDR3 is TGTGCCAGCAGTCCAACTAAACAGGGGAAGTACCAAGAGACCCAGTACTTC.

The chain has TRBV13 and TRBJ1-2, with a possible D match to TRBD1 (6 bases). The V gene's germline CDR1 is PRHDT and CDR2 FYEKMQ (reference sequence). The V gene lost 4 bases and the J gene lost 0 bases, with 18 bases spanning the gap. This CDR3 has 17 residues. The CDR3 DNA sequence: TGTGCCAGCAGCTCGACTAACCCCCCAGGGGCTAACTATGGCTACACCTTC. As protein: CASSSTNPPGANYGYTF.

This clone is a singleton in its sample. This chain joins TRBV28 and TRBJ1-2; 7 bases are a match to TRBD1. The CDR3 runs 14 residues. V trimming: 6 bases; J trimming: 4 bases; junction bases outside the gene matches: 8. The germline gives CDR1 MDHEN, CDR2 SYDVKM. CDR3: CASRAGQESYGYTF. The CDR3 DNA follows: TGTGCCAGCAGAGCAGGACAGGAGAGCTATGGCTACACCTTC.

The gene calls are TRBV4-1 and TRBJ2-1; 7 bases line up with TRBD2. The V gene end was trimmed by 1 base and the J gene end by 7 bases; junction bases not matched to a gene: 13. The CDR3 has 17 residues. Germline V gene sequence: CDR1 MGHRA, CDR2 YSYEKL. The CDR3 coding sequence is TGCGCCAGCAGCCAAGGAATGGGGGGGAACCTTGGTAATGAGCAGTTCTTC. Translation gives CASSQGMGGNLGNEQFF.

The rearrangement uses TRBV7-9 and TRBJ1-1; the match to TRBD1 covers 7 bases. From germline, CDR1 is SEHNR and CDR2 FQNEAQ (reference sequence). The V gene end was trimmed by 5 bases and the J gene end by 4 bases; junction bases not matched to a gene: 7. The CDR3 is made up of 14 amino acids. In DNA, the CDR3 is TGTGCCAGCAGCCAAACACAGGGGACCACTGAAGCTTTCTTT. Translated: CASSQTQGTTEAFF.

The chain uses TRBV6-6 and TRBJ1-2; TRBD1 is a possible D gene (6 bases). V was clipped by 1 base and J by 8 bases, with 8 bases between them. The CDR3 has 12 amino acids. CDR1 is MNHNY, CDR2 SVGAGI, per germline (reference sequence). Here the CDR3 DNA reads TGTGCCAGCAGTTACTACAGGGACGGCTACACCTTC. Translating it yields CASSYYRDGYTF.

This chain connects TRBV5-1 to TRBJ1-2; 8 positions agree with TRBD1. CDR3 length: 14 residues. Germline V lookup: CDR1 SGHRS, CDR2 YFSETQ. V was clipped by 3 bases and J by 2 bases; unmatched bases: 3. CDR3 sequence reads: CASSWTGRNYGYTF. In DNA, the CDR3 is TGCGCCAGCAGCTGGACAGGGCGGAACTATGGCTACACCTTC.

This chain connects TRBV6-5 to TRBJ1-5, with TRBD1 matching over 8 bases. The length of the CDR3 is 14 residues. Per germline, CDR1 MNHEY and CDR2 SVGAGI. V lost 0 bases, J lost 7 bases, and 2 bases stayed unmatched. In DNA form, the CDR3 reads TGTGCCAGCAGTTACTCGACAGGGGACCAGCCCCAGCATTTT. It encodes CASSYSTGDQPQHF.

In the case of this clone: Other DNA sequences within the sample encode an identical CDR3. The J gene is TRBJ2-1, the V gene TRBV11-2; TRBD2 matches 8 bases. Germline V gene sequence: CDR1 SGHAT, CDR2 FQNNGV. The length of the CDR3 is 14 residues. Losses at the gene ends were 1 base for V and 6 bases for J; bases not matched to a gene: 2. DNA of the CDR3: TGTGCCAGCAGCTTAGGGCTAGCGGGCAATGAGCAGTTCTTC. Translation: CASSLGLAGNEQFF.

This chain connects TRBV6-6 to TRBJ2-5, with D tentatively TRBD1 (6 bases). V shed 5 bases and J shed 2 bases, with 18 bases lying between them. CDR3 length: 16 amino acids. From germline, CDR1 is MNHNY and CDR2 SVGAGI (reference sequence). CDR3 sequence: CASSLQGPASQETQYF. In DNA, the CDR3 is TGTGCCAGCAGTCTACAGGGCCCAGCTTCTCAAGAGACCCAGTACTTC.

The chain is built from TRBV27 and TRBJ2-7, with TRBD1 matching 7 bases. With V trimmed by 3 bases and J by 3 bases, 5 bases remained unmatched. CDR3 length equals 14 residues. Germline V gives CDR1 MNHEY, CDR2 SMNVEV (reference sequence). The CDR3 here is CASSLESGGYEQYF. CDR3 bases: TGTGCCAGCAGTTTGGAGTCAGGGGGCTACGAGCAGTACTTC.

This clone appeared once. The genes are TRBV18 and TRBJ2-7; TRBD1 agrees at 12 bases. Germline loops: CDR1 KGHSH, CDR2 LQKENI. The CDR3 sequence is 16 residues long. V trimming: 3 bases; J trimming: 5 bases; junction bases outside the gene matches: 8. The CDR3 loop is CASSPVGTGGLNEQYF. The CDR3 DNA reads TGTGCCAGCTCACCGGTGGGGACAGGGGGCTTGAACGAGCAGTACTTC.

The chain links TRBV29-1 to TRBJ2-7, with 7 bases lining up with TRBD1. The CDR3 totals 12 residues. J was trimmed by 3 bases and V by 7 bases; bases with no gene match: 6. The germline gives CDR1 SQVTM, CDR2 ANQGSEA. The CDR3: CSGMTGNYEQYF. Here the CDR3 DNA reads TGCAGCGGGATGACAGGGAACTACGAGCAGTACTTC.

As to this clone: One end of the junction does not line up with germline, which may come from a read error. The V and J genes are TRBV19 and TRBJ1-2, with TRBD1 identical over 7 bases. The CDR3 is made up of 14 amino acids. Per germline, CDR1 LNHDA and CDR2 SQIVND (reference sequence). DNA for the CDR3: TGTGCCAGTACTATAGACAGGGCCAACTATGGCTACACCTTC. This gives the protein CASTIDRANYGYTF.

The rearrangement joins TRBV4-2 to TRBJ2-3; D might be TRBD2 (5 bases). The V and J ends lost 1 base and 2 bases respectively, with 7 bases between them. Germline lookup yields CDR1 LGHNA and CDR2 YNFKEQ. The CDR3 consists of 14 residues. CDR3 bases: TGTGCCAGCAGCCAAGGAGCGGCCACAGATACGCAGTATTTT. Translated: CASSQGAATDTQYF.

This chain uses TRBV2 with TRBJ1-2, with TRBD1 as a possible D gene (5 bases). Germline values: CDR1 SNHLY, CDR2 FYNNEI. The germline V and J ends were trimmed by 1 base and 3 bases, with 15 bases remaining between them. The CDR3 has 16 amino acids. The CDR3 sequence is CASSEELTGGHYGYTF. DNA for the CDR3: TGTGCCAGCAGTGAAGAACTAACCGGGGGACACTATGGCTACACCTTC.

The chain recombines TRBV11-3 with TRBJ1-4; TRBD1 matches 9 bases. J lost 6 bases, V lost 6 bases, and 5 bases had no gene match. Per the germline V gene, CDR1 is SGHNT and CDR2 is YENEEA. The CDR3 consists of 14 residues. CDR3 amino acids: CASRDRDRDEKLFF. The CDR3 nucleotides read TGTGCCAGCAGGGATCGGGACAGGGATGAAAAACTGTTTTTT.

This chain connects TRBV6-5 to TRBJ2-1, with TRBD2 matching over 13 bases. The CDR3 has 16 amino acids. J was trimmed by 6 bases and V by 2 bases; bases with no gene match: 4. The germline CDR1 and CDR2 sequences are MNHEY and SVGAGI. DNA for the CDR3: TGTGCCAGCAGTTACCCGGGACTAGCGGGACCCAATGAGCAGTTCTTC. Its protein is CASSYPGLAGPNEQFF.

The J gene is TRBJ2-1, the V gene TRBV29-1; no clear D gene. From germline, CDR1 is SQVTM and CDR2 ANQGSEA. CDR3 length: 11 amino acids. Trimming shortened V by 4 bases and J by 10 bases, and 11 bases separated the two germline ends. CDR3 protein: CSVAPAAEQFF. CDR3 nucleotide sequence: TGCAGCGTTGCCCCGGCGGCCGAGCAGTTCTTC.

The rearrangement links TRBV7-2 to TRBJ1-1; no firm D call. Deletions cut 3 bases from V and 3 bases from J, with 14 bases between. Germline CDR1 reads SGHTA; CDR2 reads FQGNSA. This CDR3 spans 15 amino acids. CDR3 nucleotide sequence: TGTGCCAGCAGCTTGGGAGACTGGAGGTACACTGAAGCTTTCTTT. This gives the protein CASSLGDWRYTEAFF. The full variable domain, its missing parts supplied by reference TRBV7-2 and TRBJ1-1, is GAGVSQSPSNKVTEKGKDVELRCDPISGHTALYWYRQSLGQGLEFLIYFQGNSAPDKSGLPSDRFSAERTGGSVSTLTIQRTQQEDSAVYLCASSLGDWRYTEAFFGQGTRLTVV.

This rearrangement joins TRBV7-2 to TRBJ1-5; D remains ambiguous. Germline assignment: CDR1 SGHTA and CDR2 FQGNSA. CDR3 length: 15 residues. The V and J ends lost 6 bases and 0 bases respectively, with 12 bases between them. The CDR3 DNA follows: TGTGCCAGCAGTACCCACGGTGATAGCAATCAGCCCCAGCATTTT. This codes for CASSTHGDSNQPQHF.

The V gene is TRBV27, the J gene TRBJ2-1; TRBD2 might be the D (6 bases). The CDR3 totals 13 residues. CDR1 and CDR2 (germline): MNHEY, SMNVEV (reference sequence). V lost 3 bases and J lost 10, with 13 bases in between. CDR3 bases: TGTGCCAGCAGTTTCCCCGGACGGGGGGAGCAGTTCTTC. It yields the protein CASSFPGRGEQFF.

Only one count was recorded for this clone. The V call is TRBV6-6, the J call TRBJ2-2; D not certain. Germline V gives CDR1 MNHNY, CDR2 SVGAGI (reference sequence). Trimming left V 8 bases short and J 6 bases short, with 10 bases between. The CDR3 length is 12 residues. The CDR3 loop is CASSSEAGELFF. For the CDR3, the DNA is TGTGCCAGCTCGTCTGAGGCCGGGGAGCTGTTTTTT.

The chain joins TRBV5-1 to TRBJ2-5, with 7 positions matching TRBD2. The germline V gene has CDR1 SGHRS and CDR2 YFSETQ. The CDR3 sequence is 17 residues long. V lost 3 bases to trimming and J lost 3 bases; unmatched junction nucleotides: 14. Written as DNA, the CDR3 is TGCGCCAGCAGCTACCCCTACCGGGACTACCCCGAAGAGACCCAGTACTTC. Translation gives CASSYPYRDYPEETQYF.